This T cell receptor (beta chain) derives from a study of OX40 agonist ivuxolimab in advanced cancers. Germline V gene data show CDR1 as MNHEY and CDR2 as SMNVEV (reference sequence). V dropped 4 bases and J dropped 3 bases, with 14 bases sitting between them. The CDR3 runs to 15 residues. Findings and caveats of the study: Some nonresponders also had low normalized T-cell clonal expansion.

Method: immunoSEQ multiplex PCR; TCRdb's copy keeps in-frame clones and lacks some. The repertoire holds around 74,000 clones, roughly 92% seen once, with 9.5% to 11% in the top ten. With regard to this clone: Its antigen remains unknown.

J is TRBJ2-3 and V is TRBV27; D remains ambiguous. The specimen was CD4+ or CD8+ T cells sorted from blood, collected in a trial of the OX40 agonist ivuxolimab. This sequence was found in an adult with an advanced solid tumor such as melanoma, head and neck, liver or kidney cancer. The CDR3 reads CASSWAALETDTQYF. The CDR3 DNA sequence: TGTGCCAGCAGTTGGGCTGCCCTCGAGACAGATACGCAGTATTTT.